Below, 21 T cell receptor beta chains from the same sample are listed, as sequenced in a study of T cells in Graves' hyperthyroidism and ophthalmopathy (dated 2019 in TCRdb). The library was built by means of multiplex PCR. The instrument given in TCRdb is Illumina HiSeq 2000. The TCR beta CDR3 regions were amplified from RNA transcripts. The first round of RT-PCR for the TCR CDR3 was performed with the HTBI primer set and the Qiagen OneStep RT-PCR kit. TCRdb took the public reads, trimmed them with fastp at Q25, ran MiXCR for clone calling and kept in-frame beta chains. All rows with the same CDR3 protein become a single entry with the most common DNA and genes. In all, the sample holds 500,000 to 650,000 distinct CDR3 sequences, and roughly a sixth of those were seen once. The ten largest clones take up 15% to 20% of the sample. The sample comprised blood. These receptors were taken from a woman under 30 with Graves' ophthalmopathy.

This clonotype occurred a few times. This chain links TRBV3-1 with TRBJ2-2; the match to TRBD2 covers 13 bases. The junction had 7 bases not matched to a gene; V was cut back by 1 base and J by 2 bases. The germline V gene encodes CDR1 LGHDT and CDR2 YNNKEL (reference sequence). This CDR3 contains 19 residues. The CDR3 is CASSQGPGLAGYNTGELFF. The CDR3 coding sequence is TGTGCCAGCAGCCAAGGCCCGGGACTAGCGGGATATAACACCGGGGAGCTGTTTTTT.

This clonotype appeared a few times. The rearrangement joins TRBV30 to TRBJ2-1; TRBD2 might be the D (6 bases). V was pared by 0 bases and J by 3 bases, with 9 bases between. The CDR3 has 14 amino acids. The germline V gene has CDR1 GTSNPN and CDR2 SVGIG (reference sequence). CDR3 DNA sequence: TGTGCCTGGAGTGTTAAGCGGGTCTACAATGAGCAGTTCTTC. Its translation is CAWSVKRVYNEQFF.

This clonotype was seen repeatedly, ten times or more. This chain uses TRBV28 with TRBJ1-1; D remains unclear. Trimming took off 8 bases at V and 7 bases at J, with 11 bases between the two ends. CDR1 and CDR2 from the germline V gene are MDHEN and SYDVKM. This CDR3 is built from 11 residues. Written as DNA, the CDR3 is TGTGCCAGCGACTTACGGGGTGAAGCTTTCTTT. This sequence encodes CASDLRGEAFF.

This clonotype was observed a handful of times. The chain combines TRBV7-8 with TRBJ1-3; the D is unclear. This CDR3 spans 12 amino acids. From germline, CDR1 is SGHVS and CDR2 FQNEAQ. Between the trimmed V and J ends, which lost 7 bases and 4 bases, there was a span of 8 bases. CDR3 sequence: CASTPVGNTIYF. In DNA, the CDR3 is TGTGCCAGCACCCCGGTCGGAAACACCATATATTTT.

This clonotype occurred many times. V and J are TRBV5-1 and TRBJ2-1; D is uncertain. The CDR3 is made up of 13 amino acids. Germline V gene sequence: CDR1 SGHRS, CDR2 YFSETQ. With 0 bases removed from V and 9 bases from J, the gap between germline ends came to 10 bases. CDR3 sequence reads: CASSLGSTTEQFF. The DNA of the CDR3 is TGCGCCAGCAGCTTGGGTAGTACGACTGAGCAGTTCTTC.

The table lists this clonotype with many counts. The J gene is TRBJ2-5, the V gene TRBV2; TRBD2 matches 7 bases. Germline V gene data show CDR1 as SNHLY and CDR2 as FYNNEI. The CDR3 runs to 14 residues. V dropped 8 bases and J dropped 4; count of bases not matched to a gene: 10. The CDR3 DNA reads TGTGCCAGCGGGGGGGAGGGCCTTGGAGAGACCCAGTACTTC. Translation gives CASGGEGLGETQYF.

This clonotype was seen repeatedly, ten times or more. J is TRBJ1-1 and V is TRBV28; D gene uncertain. The CDR3 is 11 residues long. V dropped 6 bases and J dropped 4 bases, with 6 bases sitting between them. Germline V gives CDR1 MDHEN, CDR2 SYDVKM. This chain's CDR3 is CASRSATEAFF. CDR3 bases: TGTGCCAGCAGAAGTGCCACTGAAGCTTTCTTT. The full variable domain, rest sourced from reference TRBV28 and TRBJ1-1, is DVKVTQSSRYLVKRTGEKVFLECVQDMDHENMFWYRQDPGLGLRLIYFSYDVKMKEKGDIPEGYSVSREKKERFSLILESASTNQTSMYLCASRSATEAFFGQGTRLTVV.

This clonotype was seen only once. V and J are TRBV7-9 and TRBJ2-1, with 7 bases that match TRBD2. This CDR3 is 15 amino acids long. J gave up 5 bases and V 4 bases, and 8 bases lay outside the gene matches. The germline V gene encodes CDR1 SEHNR and CDR2 FQNEAQ (reference sequence). The DNA of the CDR3 is TGTGCCAGCAGCTCCCGGGGGGAGGGAAACAATGAGCAGTTCTTC. Protein product: CASSSRGEGNNEQFF.

The chain uses TRBV30 and TRBJ1-5; 7 nucleotides line up with TRBD1. V dropped 0 bases and J dropped 0; count of bases not matched to a gene: 5. This CDR3 region has 16 residues. From germline, CDR1 is GTSNPN and CDR2 SVGIG (reference sequence). The CDR3 protein is CAWSVPAGGSNQPQHF. CDR3 nucleotides: TGTGCCTGGAGTGTCCCGGCAGGGGGTAGCAATCAGCCCCAGCATTTT.

About this clonotype: With a much larger clone just one base away, this may be a read error. The rearrangement joins TRBV30 to TRBJ2-3, with 12 nucleotides matching TRBD2. CDR3 length: 14 residues. The germline V gene encodes CDR1 GTSNPN and CDR2 SVGIG (reference sequence). Trimming at V came to 7 bases and at J to 5 bases, leaving 7 bases not matched to a gene. CDR3 loop: CAFGLAGRVDTQYF. In nucleotides, the CDR3 is TGTGCCTTTGGACTAGCGGGAAGGGTAGATACGCAGTATTTT. The full variable domain, completed using reference TRBV30 and TRBJ2-3, is SQTIHQWPATLVQPVGSPLSLECTVEGTSNPNLYWYRQAAGRGLQLLFYSVGIGQISSEVPQNLSASRPQDRQFILSSKKLLLSDSGFYLCAFGLAGRVDTQYFGPGTRLTVL.

In this sample, this clonotype turned up a few times. The CDR3 bases are TGTGCCAGCAGTTCACTAGTGAGCCTCTACAATGAGCAGTTCTTC. The encoded protein is CASSSLVSLYNEQFF. J is TRBJ2-1 and V is TRBV27; the D gene is possibly TRBD2 (5 bases). This CDR3 comprises 15 residues. V was shortened by 4 bases and J by 3 bases, with 13 bases between the two germline ends. The germline V gene encodes CDR1 MNHEY and CDR2 SMNVEV (reference sequence).

This clonotype was seen at least ten times. The chain employs TRBV9 and TRBJ2-1, with TRBD2 matching over 12 bases. The CDR3 runs to 15 residues. Germline V CDR1 and CDR2: SGDLS, YYNGEE. V shed 3 bases, J shed 8 bases, and the junction held 6 bases outside the gene matches. The CDR3 reads CASSAMTSGSHEQFF. CDR3 DNA sequence: TGTGCCAGCAGCGCAATGACTAGCGGGAGTCATGAGCAGTTCTTC.

For this clonotype: Given a much more abundant clone one base away, this may be a read error. This chain uses TRBV29-1 with TRBJ2-1; 7 nucleotides match TRBD2. With 0 bases clipped from V and 8 bases from J, the junction kept 13 bases outside the gene matches. This CDR3 has 16 amino acids. Germline loops: CDR1 SQVTM, CDR2 ANQGSEA. CDR3 in amino acids: CSVEDHDSGLVDEQFF. The CDR3 DNA reads as TGCAGCGTTGAAGATCATGATTCCGGACTAGTCGATGAGCAGTTCTTC.

On this clonotype itself: This could be a read error, since a much larger clone is one nucleotide away. The chain combines TRBV7-2 with TRBJ2-4; D is possibly TRBD2 (5 bases). This CDR3 is 16 amino acids long. Looked up from germline, CDR1 is SGHTA and CDR2 is FQGNSA. The ends were cut back, 5 bases at V and 0 bases at J, with 14 bases in the middle. The DNA for the CDR3 is TGTGCCAGCAGCATTAGCGAGTACCTAGCCAAAAACATTCAGTACTTC. Translated, it gives CASSISEYLAKNIQYF.

This clonotype was seen only a few times. The J gene is TRBJ2-7, the V gene TRBV7-2, with D perhaps assigned TRBD1 or TRBD2 (5 bases each). The CDR3 totals 15 residues. Germline V gives CDR1 SGHTA, CDR2 FQGNSA. V lost 5 bases, J lost 0 bases, and 14 bases lay in between. The CDR3 is CASSPWGTGSYEQYF. CDR3 nucleotide sequence: TGTGCCAGCAGCCCATGGGGGACGGGCTCCTACGAGCAGTACTTC.

In its sample, this clonotype was seen many times. The V call is TRBV30, the J call TRBJ2-3; D is undetermined. The CDR3 is 14 residues long. Trimming cost V 3 bases and J 2 bases, with 12 bases left between them. Germline V gene lookup returns CDR1 GTSNPN and CDR2 SVGIG (reference sequence). The CDR3 DNA follows: TGTGCCTGGAGCGGGTTACCCTCCACAGATACGCAGTATTTT. It specifies CAWSGLPSTDTQYF.

This clonotype was found a few times. The rearrangement links TRBV7-9 to TRBJ2-1, with D perhaps matching TRBD1 (5 bases). This CDR3 region has 17 residues. V lost 5 bases and J 5 bases, leaving 22 bases between the germline ends. CDR1 and CDR2 from the germline V gene are SEHNR and FQNEAQ (reference sequence). This CDR3 is CASSMLRPRGRNNEQFF. CDR3 bases: TGTGCCAGCAGCATGTTACGGCCTAGGGGCCGGAACAATGAGCAGTTCTTC. The variable domain in full, completed from reference TRBV7-9 and TRBJ2-1, reads DTGVSQNPRHKITKRGQNVTFRCDPISEHNRLYWYRQTLGQGPEFLTYFQNEAQLEKSRLLSDRFSAERPKGSFSTLEIQRTEQGDSAMYLCASSMLRPRGRNNEQFFGPGTRLTVL.

There are a few counts of this clonotype. V and J are TRBV19 and TRBJ2-1, with D maybe TRBD2 (5 bases). CDR3 size: 17 residues. Deletions cut 0 bases from V and 0 bases from J, with 12 bases between. Germline loops: CDR1 LNHDA, CDR2 SQIVND (reference sequence). This chain's CDR3 is CASSIDRAEGSYNEQFF. Written as DNA, the CDR3 is TGTGCCAGTAGTATAGATAGAGCTGAGGGCTCCTACAATGAGCAGTTCTTC.

The V and J genes are TRBV12-3 or TRBV12-4 and TRBJ1-6; TRBD1 agrees at 7 bases. The J segment lost 8 bases and the V segment lost 2 bases, leaving 3 bases of the junction unmatched. This CDR3 has 14 amino acids. CDR3 amino acids: CASSLRDRYSPLHF. The CDR3 DNA follows: TGTGCCAGCAGTTTAAGGGACAGATATTCACCCCTCCACTTT.

Comments on this clonotype: A much larger clone is a single base away; this may be a read error. The genes are TRBV6-1 and TRBJ2-1; 9 bases are shared with TRBD2. The V and J ends lost 4 bases and 6 bases, in that order; junction bases with no gene match: 7. The CDR3 is 15 residues long. In germline, CDR1 is MNHNS, CDR2 SASEGT. For the CDR3, the DNA is TGTGCCAGCAGTGGAGAGGGCGGGGGGGCCAATGAGCAGTTCTTC. Translated: CASSGEGGGANEQFF.

This clonotype was counted ten times or more. V and J are TRBV12-3 or TRBV12-4 and TRBJ2-1, with a possible D match to TRBD2 (6 bases). The CDR3 contains 14 residues. The V gene lost 4 bases and the J gene lost 4 bases, with 11 bases spanning the gap. CDR3 sequence reads: CASSSAGLYNEQFF. For the CDR3, the DNA is TGTGCCAGCAGTTCTGCGGGGCTATACAATGAGCAGTTCTTC.